What follows are 14 T cell receptor beta chains derived from one specimen sequenced in a study of early T cells in non-severe SARS-CoV-2 infection. TCRdb processed the 5' RACE reads anew with MiXCR; each CDR3 protein has one entry. This sample has tens of thousands of distinct CDR3 sequences, with around 20% found just once. The sequencing used whole blood, collected at baseline. All receptors derive from an adult who was a healthcare worker with PCR-confirmed SARS-CoV-2 infection or an uninfected control (not recorded which).

The table lists this clonotype with a few counts. This chain joins TRBV4-1 and TRBJ1-1; no clear D. The CDR3 spans 14 residues. Trimming removed 4 bases from V and 4 bases from J, with 13 bases in between. The germline V gene encodes CDR1 MGHRA and CDR2 YSYEKL. The CDR3, as DNA: TGCGCCAGCAGCCCCAGCTTGACCTTCACTGAAGCTTTCTTT. This gives the protein CASSPSLTFTEAFF.

This clonotype occurred a few times. V and J are TRBV18 and TRBJ2-2; D remains unclear. The CDR3 is 13 amino acids. Germline V gene lookup returns CDR1 KGHSH and CDR2 LQKENI. V lost 2 bases to trimming and J lost 4 bases, with 5 bases between them. The CDR3 reads CASSPRSTGELFF. In nucleotides, the CDR3 is TGTGCCAGCTCACCAAGGAGCACCGGGGAGCTGTTTTTT.

This clonotype has only a few counts. The chain carries TRBV6-4 and TRBJ2-3, with no clear D. CDR1 and CDR2 from the germline V gene are MRHNA and SNTAGT. The CDR3 length is 13 residues. Deletions cut 2 bases from V and 2 bases from J, with 5 bases between. The CDR3 loop is CASSDSHTDTQYF. CDR3 DNA: TGTGCCAGCAGTGACAGCCACACAGATACGCAGTATTTT.

CDR3 nucleotide sequence: TGTGCCAGTAGTCCGCAGGGACAGTACACCGGGGAGCTGTTTTTT. This gives the protein CASSPQGQYTGELFF. This chain uses TRBV19 with TRBJ2-2; 7 positions match TRBD1. Germline trimming cut 5 bases from V and 3 bases from J; bases unmatched to any gene: 6. The CDR3 has 15 residues. From germline, CDR1 is LNHDA and CDR2 SQIVND (reference sequence).

This chain connects TRBV30 to TRBJ1-1, with TRBD1 matching over 8 bases. CDR1 and CDR2 from the germline V gene are GTSNPN and SVGIG (reference sequence). V lost 3 bases and J lost 1; bases outside the gene matches: 4. The CDR3 runs 14 residues. CDR3 in amino acids: CAWSEGQENTEAFF. DNA of the CDR3: TGTGCCTGGAGCGAGGGACAGGAGAACACTGAAGCTTTCTTT. Supplemented by reference TRBV30 and TRBJ1-1, the full variable domain reads SQTIHQWPATLVQPVGSPLSLECTVEGTSNPNLYWYRQAAGRGLQLLFYSVGIGQISSEVPQNLSASRPQDRQFILSSKKLLLSDSGFYLCAWSEGQENTEAFFGQGTRLTVV.

At least ten counts were recorded for this clonotype. This chain links TRBV6-4 with TRBJ2-2, with D unclear. The ends were cut back, 6 bases at V and 2 bases at J, with 10 bases in the middle. Germline-derived CDR1 and CDR2 are MRHNA and SNTAGT. This CDR3 region has 14 residues. The DNA of the CDR3 is TGTGCCAGCAGCAGATGGGGTAACACCGGGGAGCTGTTTTTT. This sequence encodes CASSRWGNTGELFF.

This clonotype was observed at least ten times. The chain combines TRBV7-9 with TRBJ1-4, with TRBD1 as a possible D gene (6 bases). This CDR3 comprises 14 residues. Germline values: CDR1 SEHNR, CDR2 FQNEAQ (reference sequence). The V end was cut by 5 bases, the J end by 7 bases, with 14 bases between. CDR3 bases: TGTGCCAGCAGCCCCAGGACAGCTCGTGAAAAACTGTTTTTT. Translated, it gives CASSPRTAREKLFF. Full variable domain (outside the CDR3, taken from reference TRBV7-9 and TRBJ1-4): DTGVSQNPRHKITKRGQNVTFRCDPISEHNRLYWYRQTLGQGPEFLTYFQNEAQLEKSRLLSDRFSAERPKGSFSTLEIQRTEQGDSAMYLCASSPRTAREKLFFGSGTQLSVL.

The table lists this clonotype with a few counts. This rearrangement joins TRBV19 to TRBJ2-3; D might be TRBD2 (6 bases). The CDR3 length is 15 residues. The germline gives CDR1 LNHDA, CDR2 SQIVND (reference sequence). The V and J ends lost 1 base and 2 bases respectively, with 10 bases between them. The CDR3 bases are TGTGCCAGTAGTATAGTAGCGGACGCCACAGATACGCAGTATTTT. It specifies CASSIVADATDTQYF.

This chain joins TRBV4-1 and TRBJ1-3, with D uncertain. This CDR3 is 13 amino acids long. Germline V gene lookup returns CDR1 MGHRA and CDR2 YSYEKL. Trimming removed 0 bases from V and 4 bases from J, with 4 bases in between. CDR3 coding DNA: TGCGCCAGCAGCCAAGATACAGGAAACACCATATATTTT. This encodes CASSQDTGNTIYF.

V and J are TRBV28 and TRBJ2-7; 8 nucleotides line up with TRBD1. The CDR3 contains 15 residues. Losses at the gene ends were 5 bases for V and 0 bases for J; bases not matched to a gene: 6. The germline CDR1 and CDR2 sequences are MDHEN and SYDVKM. The CDR3 nucleotides are TGTGCCAGCAGTCGGACAGGGCCTAGCTCCTACGAGCAGTACTTC. Encoded protein: CASSRTGPSSYEQYF.

This clonotype was picked up many times. The chain combines TRBV7-9 with TRBJ2-7; the D is unclear. V was clipped by 5 bases and J by 2 bases, with 7 bases between them. Germline CDR1 is SEHNR and CDR2 is FQNEAQ (reference sequence). The CDR3 extends over 12 amino acids. This CDR3 reads CASSPATYEQYF. For the CDR3, the DNA is TGTGCCAGCAGCCCCGCAACCTACGAGCAGTACTTC.

For the CDR3, the DNA is TGTGCCAGCAGCTACATCAGCCGGGTTGGGGCAAATGAGCAGTTCTTC. Amino acid sequence: CASSYISRVGANEQFF. This chain uses TRBV7-2 with TRBJ2-1; tentatively, D is TRBD1 (5 bases). This CDR3 contains 16 residues. With 4 bases removed from V and 7 bases from J, the gap between germline ends came to 20 bases. Per germline, CDR1 SGHTA and CDR2 FQGNSA.

The rearrangement joins TRBV20-1 to TRBJ2-7, with 7 bases aligning to TRBD1. The CDR3 sequence is 13 residues long. The germline V gene has CDR1 DFQATT and CDR2 SNEGSKA (reference sequence). Trimming cost V 5 bases and J 4 bases; bases outside gene matches: 8. This CDR3 reads CSAGGLQGYEQYF. The CDR3 DNA reads as TGCAGTGCTGGGGGATTACAGGGGTACGAGCAGTACTTC.

Comments on this clonotype: Since no conserved phenylalanine or tryptophan closes the CDR3, a read error is the likely cause. J is TRBJ1-1 and V is TRBV10-2; 8 positions agree with TRBD1. CDR1 WSHSY and CDR2 SAAADI come from the germline V gene. The CDR3 spans 15 residues. J gave up 1 base and V 6 bases, and 7 bases lay outside the gene matches. The CDR3 region is CASRDGGTGNTEAFL. The CDR3 DNA reads as TGCGCCAGCAGGGATGGCGGGACAGGGAACACTGAAGCTTTCCTT.